A single T cell receptor beta chain is shown here with its context. This clonotype was counted ten times or more. The antigen it recognizes is unknown. Nothing much larger sits one base from this clone, and base qualities are not available. The data derive from a study of CD8 T cells in ankylosing spondylitis (dated by TCRdb to the late 2010s). Regarding the study in general: To find TCR variants linked to disease, the study profiled T cell receptor beta repertoires in ankylosing spondylitis patients and healthy donors. Samples of peripheral blood were taken, and for ankylosing spondylitis patients, synovial fluid was collected as well. The full study cohort comprised 25 ankylosing spondylitis patients and around 100 healthy donors. Findings and caveats that apply to the study as a whole: According to the report, matched synovial fluid samples from ankylosing spondylitis patients were significantly enriched for the disease-linked clones. Some of the motif variants had been reported before in the synovial fluid and blood of reactive arthritis patients, a finding that suggests common disease-initiation mechanisms. Blood from ankylosing spondylitis patients appeared to be characterized by a TCR beta motif composed of 7 to 9 highly homologous amino acid variants. A CD8+ phenotype was shown by the disease-linked clones, which were found at relatively low frequencies in peripheral blood.

Sequencer: Illumina HiSeq 2500. TCR beta libraries were prepared by quantitative 5'-RACE with molecular barcodes. Regarding the original processing steps: Disease-linked TCR variants were identified with a new computational method built on a probabilistic model of VDJ rearrangement. TCRdb cleaned the public reads at Q25 with fastp, built clones with MiXCR and kept in-frame beta chains. Each entry is one CDR3 protein sequence, shown with its most common DNA and genes. V and J calls and clone size were set by TCRdb, not the authors. A total of 200,000 to 250,000 distinct CDR3 sequences appear in this sample, around 6.6% of them only once. The top ten clonotypes cover more than 13% of the sample. CDR1 MGHRA and CDR2 YSYEKL are derived from the germline V gene. V was cut back by 1 base and J by 0 bases, leaving a gap of 7 bases between them. Reading from cysteine to phenylalanine, the CDR3 counts 15 amino acids. The kept DNA is CDR3 alone, 45 bases in frame from the first base.

This clonotype originated in a male donor with ankylosing spondylitis. The rearrangement joined TRBV4-1 to TRBJ1-5; TRBD1 might be the D gene, on 6 matching bases. The sequencing input was blood, either unsorted or a sorted T cell fraction (not recorded which). CDR3 sequence: CASSQGGPSNQPQHF. The DNA sequence is as follows: TGCGCCAGCAGCCAAGGGGGGCCTAGCAATCAGCCCCAGCATTTT.